A single sample is the source of the 15 T cell receptor beta chains below, sequenced in a study of T cell responses to AZD1222 COVID-19 vaccine listed by TCRdb under 2021. The library was obtained by the immunoSEQ multiplex PCR assay. Held by TCRdb, this immuneACCESS table contains in-frame sequences only and omits some clones. Under half of the omission traces to an unresolved V gene where checked; the cause of the rest is unknown. The sample records about 130,000 clones, roughly 92% of which are singletons. In total, the top ten clones hold 1.1% of the sample. Read against the paper, the sample's time point label means: about 28 days (+/-7) after the second vaccine dose. Sequencing used peripheral blood, obtained 28 days after the second AZD1222 dose. These receptors all stem from an adult who received the AZD1222 COVID-19 vaccine.

J is TRBJ1-1 and V is TRBV19, with D unclear. The CDR3 covers 15 residues. The germline CDR1 and CDR2 sequences are LNHDA and SQIVND (reference sequence). The V end was cut by 0 bases, the J end by 4 bases, with 12 bases between. The CDR3 region is CASSIDRRVSTEAFF. Written as DNA, the CDR3 is TGTGCCAGTAGTATAGATCGGAGGGTTAGCACTGAAGCTTTCTTT.

The V gene is TRBV14, the J gene TRBJ1-2; no clear D. Germline V gives CDR1 SGHDN, CDR2 FVKESK. Trimming left V 4 bases short and J 7 bases short, with 10 bases between. The CDR3 has 12 amino acids. The CDR3 protein is CASSLGGFGYTF. The CDR3 region has the DNA TGTGCCAGCAGCCTGGGCGGGTTTGGCTACACCTTC.

The chain uses TRBV10-3 and TRBJ1-3, with 7 bases lining up with TRBD1. Trimming took 5 bases from V and 0 from J; bases not matched to a gene: 13. Germline CDR1 and CDR2: ENHRY and SYGVKD. The CDR3 contains 18 residues. For the CDR3, the DNA is TGTGCCATCAGTCCGAATCTGGGACAGCGGAGCTCTGGAAACACCATATATTTT. Amino acid sequence: CAISPNLGQRSSGNTIYF.

This clone was recorded only once. The chain is built from TRBV7-7 and TRBJ2-5, with TRBD2 as a possible D gene (5 bases). Trimming pared 4 bases from V and 5 bases from J, leaving 17 bases between. Germline V CDR1 and CDR2: SSHAT, FNYEAQ (reference sequence). The CDR3 sequence is 15 residues long. CDR3 loop: CASSSLPTTMETQYF. Written as DNA, the CDR3 is TGTGCCAGCAGCTCTTTACCCACGACTATGGAGACCCAGTACTTC.

The V gene is TRBV27, the J gene TRBJ2-1, with D possibly TRBD2 on 5 matching bases. CDR3 length: 13 amino acids. V was pared by 2 bases and J by 9 bases, with 11 bases between. Germline CDR1 is MNHEY and CDR2 is SMNVEV (reference sequence). CDR3: CASSLLANAEQFF. CDR3 nucleotide sequence: TGTGCCAGCAGTTTACTAGCTAATGCTGAGCAGTTCTTC.

The chain uses TRBV20-1 and TRBJ1-2, with D unclear. The CDR3 is made up of 14 amino acids. V gave up 3 bases and J gave up 1 base, with 12 bases separating them. Germline V gene lookup returns CDR1 DFQATT and CDR2 SNEGSKA (reference sequence). CDR3: CSASGGVFNYGYTF. The CDR3 bases are TGCAGTGCTAGTGGTGGGGTCTTTAACTATGGCTACACCTTC.

The chain is built from TRBV3-1 (or the pseudogene TRBV3-2) and TRBJ1-2, with 8 bases fitting TRBD1. There are 16 residues in the CDR3. Losses at the gene ends were 4 bases for V and 4 bases for J; bases not matched to a gene: 11. From germline, CDR1 is LGHDT and CDR2 YNNKEL (reference sequence). Here the CDR3 reads CASSLQSAGQGYGYTF. The CDR3 nucleotides are TGTGCCAGCAGCCTACAAAGCGCCGGACAGGGCTATGGCTACACCTTC.

The chain recombines TRBV29-1 with TRBJ2-1, with D perhaps given as TRBD1 or TRBD2 (5 bases each). Trimming pared 6 bases from V and 9 bases from J, leaving 12 bases between. This CDR3 has 11 residues. Germline V gene lookup returns CDR1 SQVTM and CDR2 ANQGSEA. The CDR3 spells CSVGESAEQFF. The CDR3 nucleotides read TGCAGCGTGGGGGAATCGGCTGAGCAGTTCTTC.

The V gene is TRBV4-2, the J gene TRBJ1-5; D is unclear. This CDR3 contains 15 residues. From germline, CDR1 is LGHNA and CDR2 YNFKEQ. Trimming removed 4 bases from V and 0 bases from J, with 10 bases in between. CDR3 sequence (DNA): TGTGCCAGCAGCCTTCAATGGCTTAGCAATCAGCCCCAGCATTTT. Protein sequence: CASSLQWLSNQPQHF.

The rearrangement links TRBV7-2 to TRBJ2-1; TRBD2 matches at 14 bases. CDR1 and CDR2 (germline): SGHTA, FQGNSA. Trimming took 3 bases from V and 8 from J; bases not matched to a gene: 3. This CDR3 comprises 15 residues. CDR3 loop: CASSFGTSGRYEQFF. CDR3 bases: TGTGCCAGCAGCTTCGGGACTAGCGGGAGATATGAGCAGTTCTTC. The full variable domain, completed using reference TRBV7-2 and TRBJ2-1, is GAGVSQSPSNKVTEKGKDVELRCDPISGHTALYWYRQSLGQGLEFLIYFQGNSAPDKSGLPSDRFSAERTGGSVSTLTIQRTQQEDSAVYLCASSFGTSGRYEQFFGPGTRLTVL.

This chain links TRBV10-3 with TRBJ2-1; no clear D gene. Germline V gives CDR1 ENHRY, CDR2 SYGVKD. Trimming took off 6 bases at V and 7 bases at J, with 13 bases between the two ends. CDR3 length: 13 amino acids. CDR3 protein: CAIRRIGENEQFF. The CDR3 DNA sequence: TGTGCCATCAGGAGGATTGGGGAAAATGAGCAGTTCTTC.

This rearrangement joins TRBV11-1 to TRBJ2-3; D gene unclear. Trimming shortened V by 5 bases and J by 0 bases, and 12 bases separated the two germline ends. Germline V CDR1 and CDR2: SGHAT, FQDESV (reference sequence). There are 15 residues in the CDR3. CDR3 region: CASSLYLGSTDTQYF. CDR3 bases: TGTGCCAGCAGCCTCTACCTGGGAAGCACAGATACGCAGTATTTT.

This chain joins TRBV27 and TRBJ2-7; the match to TRBD2 covers 10 bases. Germline values: CDR1 MNHEY, CDR2 SMNVEV (reference sequence). J was trimmed by 5 bases and V by 0 bases; bases with no gene match: 4. The CDR3 runs to 15 residues. CDR3: CASSLSLAGVNEQYF. CDR3 DNA: TGTGCCAGCAGTTTATCGCTAGCGGGAGTAAACGAGCAGTACTTC.

V usage is TRBV10-3 and J usage is TRBJ2-2; 10 bases map to TRBD2. CDR3 size: 15 residues. Per the germline V gene, CDR1 is ENHRY and CDR2 is SYGVKD. Trimming cost V 6 bases and J 5 bases; bases outside gene matches: 6. CDR3 in DNA: TGTGCCATCAGGGAGCGGGAGGGCAGAACCGGGGAGCTGTTTTTT. This codes for CAIREREGRTGELFF.

J is TRBJ1-3 and V is TRBV21-1. TRBV21-1 has pseudogene status. The CDR3 has 16 amino acids. This chain's CDR3 is CASTTGREESGNTIYF. CDR3 bases: TGTGCCAGCACCACGGGTAGGGAGGAGAGTGGAAACACCATATATTTT.